This is a list of T cell receptor beta chains from one sample in a study of blood T cell repertoires in COVID-19. TCRdb's table, derived via immunoSEQ multiplex PCR, lists solely in-frame clones and lacks some. This table holds roughly 160,000 clones, roughly 80% found once. The sequenced sample consisted of PBMCs or T cells enriched from blood (not recorded which). The receptors shown here come from a woman aged 40 to 49 with acute COVID-19. CDR3s include the opening cysteine and the closing phenylalanine or tryptophan. D genes are given only for firm matches. A row's size may be missing; if present it is once, few, many or a size class.

V gene	J gene	clone size	D gene	CDR3 DNA	CDR3 protein
TRBV28	TRBJ1-2	-	TRBD1	TGTGCCAGCAGTGCATGGGACAGTGATCAGACTGGCTACACCTTC	CASSAWDSDQTGYTF
TRBV7-2	TRBJ2-1	once	-	TGTGCCAGCAGCTTAGCGGCCCGAATCCAGTTCTTC	CASSLAARIQFF
TRBV19	TRBJ1-5	-	-	TGTGCCACCCAAGAGCGCGGGTTTGGTCCCCAGCATTTT	CATQERGFGPQHF
TRBV30	TRBJ1-6	-	-	TGTGCCTGGAGTGTACACAGGGATAATTCACCCCTCCACTTT	CAWSVHRDNSPLHF
TRBV5-1	TRBJ2-1	-	TRBD2	TGCGCCAGCAGCCCTAGCGGGGGGGGCTCCTACAATGAGCAGTTCTTC	CASSPSGGGSYNEQFF
TRBV11-3	TRBJ2-1	-	TRBD2	TGTGCCAGCAGCTCGCAAGCGGGGTACAATGAGCAGTTCTTC	CASSSQAGYNEQFF
TRBV6-5	TRBJ1-2	-	TRBD1	TGTGCCAGCAGTCCGGGACAGGAGTGGCTCTATGGCTACACCTTC	CASSPGQEWLYGYTF
TRBV7-2	TRBJ2-3	-	TRBD1	TGTGCCAGCAGCCCCCGGGACAGGCCGCCGAGGGATACGCAGTATTTT	CASSPRDRPPRDTQYF
TRBV9	TRBJ2-1	-	-	TGTGCCAGCAGCCCAGACTTAGCTGATTACAATGAGCAGTTCTTC	CASSPDLADYNEQFF
TRBV7-6	TRBJ2-5	-	-	TGTGCCAGCAGCTTATCGCGGGAGACCCAGTACTTC	CASSLSRETQYF
TRBV19	TRBJ1-5	-	TRBD1	TGTGCCAGTAGTAGCATCCCGGGACAGGGGGGTATTCGGACCCAGCATTTT	CASSSIPGQGGIRTQHF
TRBV5-1	TRBJ2-1	-	TRBD1	TGCGCCAGCAGCTCGTCGCCCGGGACAGGGACGTACCCCTCCTACAATGAGCAGTTCTTC	CASSSSPGTGTYPSYNEQFF
TRBV2	TRBJ2-1	-	TRBD2	TGTGCCAGCAGGGCAACTAGCGGGAGCTACAATGAGCAGTTCTTC	CASRATSGSYNEQFF
TRBV30	TRBJ2-1	-	-	TGTGCCTGGAGTGTACGTTACAATGATGAGCAGTTCTTC	CAWSVRYNDEQFF
TRBV19	TRBJ2-3	once	-	TGTGCCAGTAGCCTAGACTCCACAGATACGCAGTATTTT	CASSLDSTDTQYF
TRBV5-1	TRBJ1-2	-	TRBD1	TGCGCCAGCAGCTTGCTGACAGGGGATGGCTACACCTTC	CASSLLTGDGYTF
TRBV2	TRBJ2-7	-	TRBD2	TGTGCCAGCAGTGCTAGGACTAGCGGGATCTACGAGCAGTACTTC	CASSARTSGIYEQYF
TRBV29-1	TRBJ1-1	-	-	TGCAGCGTTGTGCGGGGGGGTGGCACTGAAGCTTTCTTT	CSVVRGGGTEAFF
TRBV5-1	TRBJ2-1	-	TRBD2	TGCGCCAGCAGCTTGGTTGCGGGAGGGCCTGCCGATGAGCAGTTCTTC	CASSLVAGGPADEQFF
TRBV28	TRBJ2-7	-	-	TGTGCCAGCAGTCTGTGGCAGAACAATGGCGAGCAGTACTTC	CASSLWQNNGEQYF
TRBV24-1	TRBJ2-5	once	-	TGTGCCACCAGTGATTTCTCTAGCTCGTCTGAAGAGACCCAGTACTTC	CATSDFSSSSEETQYF
TRBV29-1	TRBJ2-1	-	TRBD2	TGCAGCGTTGAGCCCGCGACTAGCGGGAGGGCCCTCAGTGAGCAGTTCTTC	CSVEPATSGRALSEQFF
TRBV27	TRBJ2-1	-	TRBD2	TGTGCCAGCAGTCAAGGACTAGCTTTGAATGAGCAGTTCTTC	CASSQGLALNEQFF
TRBV7-2	TRBJ1-1	-	TRBD1	TGTGCCAGCAGCCTGGACAGGGCCTTAGCTTTCTTT	CASSLDRALAFF
TRBV30	TRBJ1-6	-	-	TGTGCCTGGAAGGCGGGCTTTAATTCACCCCTCCACTTT	CAWKAGFNSPLHF
TRBV4-2	TRBJ1-5	-	-	TGTGCCAGCAGCCAAGAGACCGGGGGAGGAAGCAATCAGCCCCAGCATTTT	CASSQETGGGSNQPQHF
TRBV18	TRBJ2-7	-	TRBD2	TGTGCCAGCTCACCGTCTCTAGCGGGTGACGAGCAGTACTTC	CASSPSLAGDEQYF
TRBV7-9	TRBJ2-1	-	TRBD2	TGTGCCAGCAGCTTAGAAAGACTAGCGGGGGCCTACAATGAGCAGTTCTTC	CASSLERLAGAYNEQFF
TRBV21-1	TRBJ2-1	-	-	TGTGCCAGCAGCAGAGACGGGAGGCGGGAGTACAATGAGCAGTTCTTC	CASSRDGRREYNEQFF
TRBV6-4	TRBJ2-3	few	-	TGTGCCAGCAGTGAAGCGGGCACAGATACGCAGTATTTT	CASSEAGTDTQYF
TRBV6-5	TRBJ2-2	-	-	TGTGCCAGCAGTTACTCGTCTCCTCAGGCCGGGGAGCTGTTTTTT	CASSYSSPQAGELFF
TRBV3-1/TRBV3-2	TRBJ2-1	few	-	TGTGCCAGCAGCCAAGACGCGGGTTCCTACAATGAGCAGTTCTTC	CASSQDAGSYNEQFF
TRBV7-9	TRBJ1-2	-	-	TGTGCCAGCAGCTACAACGACGCAGGGGACGTTAGCTATGGCTACACCTTC	CASSYNDAGDVSYGYTF
TRBV5-6	TRBJ2-2	-	TRBD2	TGTGCCAGCAGCTGGGACGGGGCTAGCGGCGGGACCGGGGAGCTGTTTTTT	CASSWDGASGGTGELFF
TRBV28	TRBJ2-7	once	TRBD2	TGTGCCAGCAGTGACACCGGGACTAGCGGCCGACCCTACGAGCAGTACTTC	CASSDTGTSGRPYEQYF
TRBV6-1	TRBJ2-1	-	TRBD2	TGTGCCAGCAGTGAAGCAGGGAGGGGAGATGAGCAGTTCTTC	CASSEAGRGDEQFF
TRBV10-3	TRBJ1-1	-	-	TGTGCCATCAGTGGGGGCGGGAACACTGAAGCTTTCTTT	CAISGGGNTEAFF
TRBV5-1	TRBJ1-3	-	TRBD1	TGCGCCAGCAGCGCACAGGGGTATGGTGGAAACACCATATATTTT	CASSAQGYGGNTIYF
TRBV2	TRBJ1-2	-	TRBD1	TGTGCCAGCAGTCCTCGACGACAGGGAAACTATGGCTACACCTTC	CASSPRRQGNYGYTF
TRBV10-3	TRBJ1-2	-	-	TGTGCCATCAGTGAGTCGGCAGGAAACTATGGCTACACCTTC	CAISESAGNYGYTF